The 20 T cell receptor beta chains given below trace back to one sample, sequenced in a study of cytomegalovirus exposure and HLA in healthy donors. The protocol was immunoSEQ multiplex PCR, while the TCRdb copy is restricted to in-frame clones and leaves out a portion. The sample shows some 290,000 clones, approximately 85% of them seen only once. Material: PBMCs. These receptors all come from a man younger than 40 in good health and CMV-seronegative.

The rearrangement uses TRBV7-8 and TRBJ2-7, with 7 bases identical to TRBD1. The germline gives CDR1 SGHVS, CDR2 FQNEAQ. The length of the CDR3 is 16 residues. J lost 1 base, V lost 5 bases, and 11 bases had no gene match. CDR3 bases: TGTGCCAGCAGCCAAGTCGACAGGGTTTTGTCCTACGAGCAGTACTTC. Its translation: CASSQVDRVLSYEQYF.

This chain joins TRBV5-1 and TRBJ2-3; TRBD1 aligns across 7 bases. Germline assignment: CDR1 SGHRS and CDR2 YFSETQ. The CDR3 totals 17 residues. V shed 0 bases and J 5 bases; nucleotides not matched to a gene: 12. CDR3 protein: CASSLGSTGQFQDTQYF. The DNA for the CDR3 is TGCGCCAGCAGCTTGGGTTCAACGGGACAGTTCCAAGATACGCAGTATTTT.

The DNA of the CDR3 is TGTGCCAGCAGCTTTGGCGGGACAGCCGATAATGAAAAACTGTTTTTT. Translated, it gives CASSFGGTADNEKLFF. J is TRBJ1-4 and V is TRBV5-4; 7 bases map to TRBD1. The V gene end was trimmed by 2 bases and the J gene end by 4 bases; junction bases not matched to a gene: 8. The CDR3 loop spans 16 amino acids. Per the germline V gene, CDR1 is SGHNT and CDR2 is YYREEE (reference sequence).

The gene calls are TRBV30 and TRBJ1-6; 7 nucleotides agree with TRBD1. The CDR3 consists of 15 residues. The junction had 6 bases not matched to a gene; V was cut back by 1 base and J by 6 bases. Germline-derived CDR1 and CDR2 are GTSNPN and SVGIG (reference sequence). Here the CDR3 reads CAWSDRQGINSPLHF. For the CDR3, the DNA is TGTGCCTGGAGTGATCGACAGGGAATTAATTCACCCCTCCACTTT.

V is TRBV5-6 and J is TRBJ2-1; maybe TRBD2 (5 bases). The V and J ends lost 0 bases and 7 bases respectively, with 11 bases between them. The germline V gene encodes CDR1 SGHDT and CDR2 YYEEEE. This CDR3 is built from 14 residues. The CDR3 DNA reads TGTGCCAGCAGCTTGGCCGGGGTCCGAAATGAGCAGTTCTTC. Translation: CASSLAGVRNEQFF.

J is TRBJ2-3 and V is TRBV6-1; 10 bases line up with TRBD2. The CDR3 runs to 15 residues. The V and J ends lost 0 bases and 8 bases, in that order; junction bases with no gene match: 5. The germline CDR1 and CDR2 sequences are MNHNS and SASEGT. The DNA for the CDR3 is TGTGCCAGCAGTGAAGCGCTAGCGGGGGCGGGTACGCAGTATTTT. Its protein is CASSEALAGAGTQYF.

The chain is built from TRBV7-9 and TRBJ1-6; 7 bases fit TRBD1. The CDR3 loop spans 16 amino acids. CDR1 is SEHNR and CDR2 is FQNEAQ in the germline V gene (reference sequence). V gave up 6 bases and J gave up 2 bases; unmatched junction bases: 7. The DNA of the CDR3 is TGTGCCAGCAGGGATACAGGGGTCACCTATAATTCACCCCTCCACTTT. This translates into CASRDTGVTYNSPLHF. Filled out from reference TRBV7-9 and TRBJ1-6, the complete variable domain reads DTGVSQNPRHKITKRGQNVTFRCDPISEHNRLYWYRQTLGQGPEFLTYFQNEAQLEKSRLLSDRFSAERPKGSFSTLEIQRTEQGDSAMYLCASRDTGVTYNSPLHFGNGTRLTVT.

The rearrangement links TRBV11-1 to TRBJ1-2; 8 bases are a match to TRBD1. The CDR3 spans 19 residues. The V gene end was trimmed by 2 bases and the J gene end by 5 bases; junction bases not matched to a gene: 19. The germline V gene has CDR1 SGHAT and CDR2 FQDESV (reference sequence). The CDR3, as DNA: TGTGCCAGCAGCTTACCCTTAGTCGGACAGGGCCGGTATTTTTATGGCTACACCTTC. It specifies CASSLPLVGQGRYFYGYTF. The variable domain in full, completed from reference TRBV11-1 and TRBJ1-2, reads EAEVAQSPRYKITEKSQAVAFWCDPISGHATLYWYRQILGQGPELLVQFQDESVVDDSQLPKDRFSAERLKGVDSTLKIQPAELGDSAMYLCASSLPLVGQGRYFYGYTFGSGTRLTVV.

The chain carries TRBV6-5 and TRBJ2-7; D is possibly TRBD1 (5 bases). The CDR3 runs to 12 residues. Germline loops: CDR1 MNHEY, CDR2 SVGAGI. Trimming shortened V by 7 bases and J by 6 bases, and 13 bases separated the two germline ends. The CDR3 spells CASIGVTGEQYF. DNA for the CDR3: TGTGCCAGCATAGGGGTAACGGGCGAGCAGTACTTC.

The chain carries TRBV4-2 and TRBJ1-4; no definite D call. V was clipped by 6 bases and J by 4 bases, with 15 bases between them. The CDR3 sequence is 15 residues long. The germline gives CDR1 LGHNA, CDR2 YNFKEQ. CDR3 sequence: CASSGAATFNEKLFF. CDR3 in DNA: TGTGCCAGCAGTGGCGCGGCGACCTTTAATGAAAAACTGTTTTTT.

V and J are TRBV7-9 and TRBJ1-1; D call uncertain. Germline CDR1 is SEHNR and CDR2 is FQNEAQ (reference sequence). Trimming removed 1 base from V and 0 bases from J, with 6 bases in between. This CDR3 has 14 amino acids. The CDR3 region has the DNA TGTGCCAGCAGCTTAGAGCAGGTGAACACTGAAGCTTTCTTT. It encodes CASSLEQVNTEAFF.

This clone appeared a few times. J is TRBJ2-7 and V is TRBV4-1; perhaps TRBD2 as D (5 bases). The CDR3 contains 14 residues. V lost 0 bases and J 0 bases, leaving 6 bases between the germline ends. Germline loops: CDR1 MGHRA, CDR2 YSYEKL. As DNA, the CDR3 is TGCGCCAGCAGCCAAGAGAGGGCCTCCTACGAGCAGTACTTC. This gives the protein CASSQERASYEQYF.

CDR3 DNA: TGTGCCACCAGCAGAGTCTCAGCTCAGACTGCAACTAATGAAAAACTGTTTTTT. This sequence encodes CATSRVSAQTATNEKLFF. The chain has TRBV15 and TRBJ1-4, with no clear D. The CDR3 is made up of 18 amino acids. Germline CDR1 is LNHNV and CDR2 is YYDKDF (reference sequence). With 1 base removed from V and 0 bases from J, the gap between germline ends came to 15 bases.

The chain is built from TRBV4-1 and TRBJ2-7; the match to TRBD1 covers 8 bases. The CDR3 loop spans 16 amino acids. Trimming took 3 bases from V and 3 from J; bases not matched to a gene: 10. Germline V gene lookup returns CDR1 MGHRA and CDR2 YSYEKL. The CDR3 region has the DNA TGCGCCAGCAGCCAGGTTCCCGGGACAGGCGACTACGAGCAGTACTTC. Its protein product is CASSQVPGTGDYEQYF.

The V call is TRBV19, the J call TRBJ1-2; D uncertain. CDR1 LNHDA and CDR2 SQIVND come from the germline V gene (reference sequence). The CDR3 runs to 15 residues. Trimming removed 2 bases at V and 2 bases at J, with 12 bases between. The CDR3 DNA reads TGTGCCAGTAGTATATCGTCAGGCTACAACTATGGCTACACCTTC. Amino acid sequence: CASSISSGYNYGYTF.

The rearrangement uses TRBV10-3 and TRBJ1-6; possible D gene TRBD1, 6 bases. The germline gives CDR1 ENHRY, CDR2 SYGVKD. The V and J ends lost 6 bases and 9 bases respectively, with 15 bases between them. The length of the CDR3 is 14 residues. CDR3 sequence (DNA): TGTGCCATCAGGAGGGGGTCCCTCACTTCACCCCTCCACTTT. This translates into CAIRRGSLTSPLHF.

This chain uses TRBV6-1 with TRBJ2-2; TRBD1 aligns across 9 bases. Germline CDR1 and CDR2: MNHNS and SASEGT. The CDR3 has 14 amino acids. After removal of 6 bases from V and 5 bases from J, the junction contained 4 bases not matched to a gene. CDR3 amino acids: CASRGDRGTGELFF. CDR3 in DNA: TGTGCCAGCAGAGGTGACAGGGGGACCGGGGAGCTGTTTTTT.

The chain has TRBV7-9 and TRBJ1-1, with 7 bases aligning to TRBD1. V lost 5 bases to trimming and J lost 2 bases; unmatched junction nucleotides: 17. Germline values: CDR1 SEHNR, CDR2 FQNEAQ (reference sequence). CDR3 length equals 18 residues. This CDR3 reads CASSPRGGVLTSNTEAFF. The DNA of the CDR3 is TGTGCCAGCAGCCCCAGAGGGGGCGTCCTCACTTCAAACACTGAAGCTTTCTTT.

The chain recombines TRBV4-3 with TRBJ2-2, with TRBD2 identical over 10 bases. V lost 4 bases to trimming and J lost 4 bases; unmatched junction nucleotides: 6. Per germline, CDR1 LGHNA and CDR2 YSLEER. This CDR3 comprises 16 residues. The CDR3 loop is CASSLRTSGFTGELFF. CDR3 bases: TGCGCCAGCAGCCTTCGGACTAGCGGATTCACCGGGGAGCTGTTTTTT.

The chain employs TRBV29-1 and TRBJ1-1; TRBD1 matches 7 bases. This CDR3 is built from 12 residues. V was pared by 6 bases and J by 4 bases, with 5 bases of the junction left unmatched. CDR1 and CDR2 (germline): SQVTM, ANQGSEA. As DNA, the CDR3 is TGCAGCGTGCGACAGGGCAGCACTGAAGCTTTCTTT. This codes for CSVRQGSTEAFF.